The next 24 T cell receptor beta chains were all read from a single sample in a study of blood T cell repertoires in COVID-19. Some clones are missing from TCRdb's copy, which holds only in-frame ones; the method was immunoSEQ multiplex PCR. The sample lists over 150,000 clones; around 83% were seen once. The sample was peripheral blood. The receptor source for this set is a woman in her fifties or sixties with COVID-19, enrolled during active disease.

V usage is TRBV6-5 and J usage is TRBJ1-2, with a weak D call TRBD1 (5 bases). The CDR3 contains 12 residues. V was cut by 4 bases and J by 7 bases, with 10 bases left in between. Germline CDR1 is MNHEY and CDR2 is SVGAGI. CDR3 in amino acids: CASSFIQGGYTF. For the CDR3, the DNA is TGTGCCAGCAGTTTCATCCAGGGTGGCTACACCTTC.

The chain links TRBV3-1 (or the pseudogene TRBV3-2) to TRBJ2-1, with TRBD2 matching over 10 bases. CDR1 is LGHDT and CDR2 is YNNKEL in the germline V gene (reference sequence). CDR3 length: 16 residues. With V trimmed by 6 bases and J by 7 bases, 12 bases remained unmatched. The CDR3 region has the DNA TGTGCCAGCAGTCCTCCTAGCGGGGGCCTGGGGAATGAGCAGTTCTTC. This encodes CASSPPSGGLGNEQFF.

The chain joins TRBV14 to TRBJ1-3; D is perhaps TRBD1 (6 bases). The CDR3 is 16 residues long. The V gene's germline CDR1 is SGHDN and CDR2 FVKESK. Trimming stripped 4 bases from V and 1 base from J, with 14 bases between. This CDR3 reads CASSRPGQLSGNTIYF. CDR3 nucleotide sequence: TGTGCCAGCAGCCGACCCGGACAGCTTTCTGGAAACACCATATATTTT. The full variable domain, in which reference TRBV14 and TRBJ1-3 provide the parts outside the CDR3, is EAGVTQFPSHSVIEKGQTVTLRCDPISGHDNLYWYRRVMGKEIKFLLHFVKESKQDESGMPNNRFLAERTGGTYSTLKVQPAELEDSGVYFCASSRPGQLSGNTIYFGEGSWLTVV.

This clone was counted a single time. This chain connects TRBV11-2 to TRBJ1-1; a possible D gene is TRBD1 (6 bases). Trimming cost V 5 bases and J 1 base, with 14 bases left between them. The CDR3 sequence is 15 residues long. CDR1 and CDR2 (germline): SGHAT, FQNNGV. The CDR3 protein is CASSLLRGANTEAFF. In nucleotides, the CDR3 is TGTGCCAGCAGCCTACTCAGGGGCGCGAACACTGAAGCTTTCTTT. Combining the CDR3 with reference TRBV11-2 and TRBJ1-1 gives the whole variable domain EAGVAQSPRYKIIEKRQSVAFWCNPISGHATLYWYQQILGQGPKLLIQFQNNGVVDDSQLPKDRFSAERLKGVDSTLKIQPAKLEDSAVYLCASSLLRGANTEAFFGQGTRLTVV.

The gene calls are TRBV7-2 and TRBJ1-1; 8 bases are a match to TRBD1. The CDR3 totals 15 residues. V shed 1 base, J shed 6 bases, and the junction held 7 bases outside the gene matches. Per germline, CDR1 SGHTA and CDR2 FQGNSA. The CDR3 reads CASSLVGDRGSEAFF. CDR3 coding DNA: TGTGCCAGCAGCTTAGTAGGCGACAGGGGCTCTGAAGCTTTCTTT. Supplemented by reference TRBV7-2 and TRBJ1-1, the full variable domain reads GAGVSQSPSNKVTEKGKDVELRCDPISGHTALYWYRQSLGQGLEFLIYFQGNSAPDKSGLPSDRFSAERTGGSVSTLTIQRTQQEDSAVYLCASSLVGDRGSEAFFGQGTRLTVV.

The chain employs TRBV18 and TRBJ2-3; TRBD2 agrees at 8 bases. In germline, CDR1 is KGHSH, CDR2 LQKENI. The CDR3 extends over 14 amino acids. V was pared by 0 bases and J by 7 bases, with 3 bases of the junction left unmatched. The CDR3 protein is CASSPPTSEYTQYF. CDR3 sequence (DNA): TGTGCCAGCTCACCACCGACTAGCGAGTATACGCAGTATTTT.

This clone was found a few times. The chain joins TRBV6-1 to TRBJ1-2, with a possible D match to TRBD1 (6 bases). Germline assignment: CDR1 MNHNS and CDR2 SASEGT. The CDR3 loop spans 14 amino acids. The V and J ends lost 1 base and 10 bases respectively, with 16 bases between them. The CDR3 DNA reads as TGTGCCAGCAGTGAAGAGGGCAGGGGATGGGCCTACACCTTC. As protein: CASSEEGRGWAYTF.

V and J are TRBV5-1 and TRBJ1-6; TRBD1 might be the D (5 bases). Trimming took off 0 bases at V and 9 bases at J, with 13 bases between the two ends. The CDR3 contains 15 residues. Germline V gives CDR1 SGHRS, CDR2 YFSETQ. The CDR3 nucleotides are TGCGCCAGCAGCTTGGCCCAGGGTAGGGGTTCACCCCTCCACTTT. It specifies CASSLAQGRGSPLHF.

This rearrangement joins TRBV9 to TRBJ2-7; 9 nucleotides match TRBD1. The CDR3 is made up of 13 amino acids. Germline-derived CDR1 and CDR2 are SGDLS and YYNGEE. After removal of 3 bases from V and 7 bases from J, the junction contained 5 bases not matched to a gene. CDR3: CASSASQGAEQYF. The CDR3 DNA is TGTGCCAGCAGCGCTTCACAGGGGGCAGAGCAGTACTTC.

The chain recombines TRBV6-2 or TRBV6-3 with TRBJ2-1, with 9 bases matching TRBD1. There are 15 residues in the CDR3. Trimming removed 0 bases from V and 8 bases from J; junction bases left unmatched: 5. Looked up from germline, CDR1 is MNHEY and CDR2 is SVGEGT. The CDR3 DNA follows: TGTGCCAGCAGTTACTCGAGTACAGGGGGCTATGAGCAGTTCTTC. This encodes CASSYSSTGGYEQFF.

J is TRBJ2-3 and V is TRBV4-2; D is uncertain. Trimming pared 5 bases from V and 3 bases from J, leaving 9 bases between. The V gene's germline CDR1 is LGHNA and CDR2 YNFKEQ. There are 13 residues in the CDR3. CDR3 protein: CASSVPGTDTQYF. The CDR3 region has the DNA TGTGCCAGCAGCGTCCCAGGAACAGATACGCAGTATTTT.

The rearrangement uses TRBV6-6 and TRBJ2-2, with a possible D match to TRBD2 (6 bases). CDR1 and CDR2 (germline): MNHNY, SVGAGI (reference sequence). The CDR3 length is 14 residues. Deletions cut 3 bases from V and 9 bases from J, with 14 bases between. CDR3 DNA: TGTGCCAGCAGTTATGACGCGGGGTGGCGGGAGCTGTTTTTT. Translating gives CASSYDAGWRELFF.

The rearrangement uses TRBV18 and TRBJ1-3, with D hard to call. The V end lost 3 bases, the J end lost 0 bases, and 9 bases lay between the germline ends. The CDR3 has 15 residues. Germline V gives CDR1 KGHSH, CDR2 LQKENI. CDR3 sequence: CASSPRDLSGNTIYF. The CDR3 nucleotides read TGTGCCAGCTCACCTCGGGATCTCTCTGGAAACACCATATATTTT.

This clone has only a few counts. The CDR3 is CSAIDYRGRETQYF. CDR3 in DNA: TGCAGTGCTATTGATTACAGGGGGAGAGAGACCCAGTACTTC. This chain links TRBV20-1 with TRBJ2-5, with TRBD1 matching 8 bases. With V trimmed by 4 bases and J by 4 bases, 8 bases remained unmatched. The CDR3 runs to 14 residues. The germline V gene encodes CDR1 DFQATT and CDR2 SNEGSKA (reference sequence).

The chain employs TRBV6-1 and TRBJ1-1, with D uncertain. Germline lookup yields CDR1 MNHNS and CDR2 SASEGT. V lost 0 bases and J lost 3, with 11 bases in between. The CDR3 spans 15 residues. Here the CDR3 reads CASSEALRLYTEAFF. The CDR3 coding sequence is TGTGCCAGCAGTGAAGCGCTTCGCCTATACACTGAAGCTTTCTTT.

This clone was recorded only once. This chain joins TRBV18 and TRBJ1-2; D unclear. CDR1 is KGHSH and CDR2 is LQKENI in the germline V gene. This CDR3 is built from 15 residues. V was cut by 1 base and J by 3 bases, with 12 bases left in between. In DNA form, the CDR3 reads TGTGCCAGCTCACCACGGGAGGGATCGGACTATGGCTACACCTTC. It yields the protein CASSPREGSDYGYTF.

This chain's CDR3 is CAWARGGTNQPQHF. CDR3 in DNA: TGTGCCTGGGCCCGTGGGGGGACCAATCAGCCCCAGCATTTT. The chain recombines TRBV30 with TRBJ1-5; D possibly corresponds to TRBD1 (5 bases). CDR1 and CDR2 (germline): GTSNPN, SVGIG (reference sequence). The CDR3 length is 14 residues. The ends were cut back, 5 bases at V and 3 bases at J, with 14 bases in the middle. Variable domain in full (rest from reference TRBV30 and TRBJ1-5): SQTIHQWPATLVQPVGSPLSLECTVEGTSNPNLYWYRQAAGRGLQLLFYSVGIGQISSEVPQNLSASRPQDRQFILSSKKLLLSDSGFYLCAWARGGTNQPQHFGDGTRLSIL.

V usage is TRBV6-1 and J usage is TRBJ1-4; 8 bases line up with TRBD1. The CDR3 runs 17 residues. V was pared by 7 bases and J by 0 bases, with 10 bases of the junction left unmatched. Germline CDR1 MNHNS, CDR2 SASEGT. DNA of the CDR3: TGTGCCAGCACTGACAGGGGACGCGATGCAACTAATGAAAAACTGTTTTTT. Protein sequence: CASTDRGRDATNEKLFF.

The V gene is TRBV27, the J gene TRBJ2-3, with 7 nucleotides matching TRBD2. Germline-derived CDR1 and CDR2 are MNHEY and SMNVEV (reference sequence). The CDR3 is made up of 17 amino acids. J lost 0 bases, V lost 0 bases, and 6 bases had no gene match. The CDR3 nucleotides are TGTGCCAGCAGTTTATCGACGGGGGGTTCTAGCACAGATACGCAGTATTTT. Protein product: CASSLSTGGSSTDTQYF.

The chain combines TRBV10-3 with TRBJ2-7, with TRBD2 as a possible D gene (6 bases). The germline V and J ends were trimmed by 6 bases and 5 bases, with 14 bases remaining between them. This CDR3 comprises 13 residues. Looked up from germline, CDR1 is ENHRY and CDR2 is SYGVKD. The CDR3 DNA sequence: TGTGCCATCAGGGACACAGCGGGCCACGAGCAGTACTTC. Translating gives CAIRDTAGHEQYF.

V gene TRBV10-1 combines with J gene TRBJ2-2, with 7 bases that match TRBD1. Germline CDR1 reads WNHNN; CDR2 reads SYGVQD (reference sequence). The length of the CDR3 is 14 residues. Trimming cost V 6 bases and J 5 bases; bases outside gene matches: 6. CDR3 sequence (DNA): TGCGCCAGCAGCGACAGGGTGTGGACCGGGGAGCTGTTTTTT. Translation gives CASSDRVWTGELFF.

The V call is TRBV10-2, the J call TRBJ2-7; 11 nucleotides line up with TRBD1. The CDR3 totals 16 residues. CDR1 WSHSY and CDR2 SAAADI come from the germline V gene. With V trimmed by 6 bases and J by 7 bases, 14 bases remained unmatched. In DNA form, the CDR3 reads TGCGCCAGCAGCCGCGTCGGACAGGGGGCGTCTCGGGAGCAGTACGTC. Translated, it gives CASSRVGQGASREQYV.

The chain carries TRBV7-2 and TRBJ1-5; D gene uncertain. Germline CDR1 and CDR2: SGHTA and FQGNSA. The CDR3 has 15 amino acids. Deletions cut 2 bases from V and 3 bases from J, with 11 bases between. CDR3 region: CASSLTGSDNQPQHF. The CDR3 nucleotides are TGTGCCAGCAGCTTAACGGGGTCAGACAATCAGCCCCAGCATTTT.

The chain employs TRBV5-1 and TRBJ2-3; unclear D gene. This CDR3 has 12 amino acids. V was pared by 1 base and J by 7 bases, with 7 bases between. Germline lookup yields CDR1 SGHRS and CDR2 YFSETQ. CDR3 sequence (DNA): TGCGCCAGCAGCTTGACAATTAATACGCAGTATTTT. As protein: CASSLTINTQYF. Drawing the rest from reference TRBV5-1 and TRBJ2-3, the complete variable domain is KAGVTQTPRYLIKTRGQQVTLSCSPISGHRSVSWYQQTPGQGLQFLFEYFSETQRNKGNFPGRFSGRQFSNSRSEMNVSTLELGDSALYLCASSLTINTQYFGPGTRLTVL.